Presented here are 32 T cell receptor beta chains from one specimen sequenced in a study of radiation and T cells in renal cell carcinoma (TCRdb year 2020). The sample's time point, from its label and the paper: tumor resected at nephrectomy. What the treatment or condition label conveys for this sample: 15 Gy SBRT to primary tumor, nephrectomy 4 weeks later. Library preparation was by the immunoSEQ multiplex PCR assay. The clones in this table, taken by TCRdb from immuneACCESS, are in-frame only. Not every clone is retained; where verified, under half of the shortfall comes from an unresolved V gene, and the cause of the rest is unknown. The sample data list some 16,000 clones, and approximately 53% of these were observed just once. Roughly 37% of the sample rests with the top ten. The sequencing used tumor tissue, collected from a patient whose treatment included radiotherapy and nephrectomy. Receptor source: a woman aged 55-70 years with renal cell carcinoma.

A few counts support this clone. The rearrangement joins TRBV5-1 to TRBJ2-5; 8 nucleotides align to TRBD1. Germline values: CDR1 SGHRS, CDR2 YFSETQ. The CDR3 consists of 16 residues. The trim removed 4 bases at V and 1 base at J, leaving 9 bases unmatched. CDR3 residues: CASSPAGQGGQETQYF. CDR3 nucleotide sequence: TGCGCCAGCAGCCCGGCCGGACAGGGCGGCCAAGAGACCCAGTACTTC.

J is TRBJ2-3 and V is TRBV5-1; TRBD1 agrees at 7 bases. Germline CDR1 reads SGHRS; CDR2 reads YFSETQ. Losses at the gene ends were 2 bases for V and 2 bases for J; bases not matched to a gene: 14. The CDR3 runs 18 residues. The chain's CDR3 is CASSLGAVAGGFTDTQYF. The CDR3 DNA sequence: TGCGCCAGCAGCTTAGGGGCGGTAGCAGGGGGTTTCACAGATACGCAGTATTTT. The variable domain in full, completed from reference TRBV5-1 and TRBJ2-3, reads KAGVTQTPRYLIKTRGQQVTLSCSPISGHRSVSWYQQTPGQGLQFLFEYFSETQRNKGNFPGRFSGRQFSNSRSEMNVSTLELGDSALYLCASSLGAVAGGFTDTQYFGPGTRLTVL.

The chain has TRBV19 and TRBJ1-2; no firm D call. Trimming cost V 3 bases and J 5 bases, with 13 bases left between them. This CDR3 region has 14 residues. Germline CDR1 is LNHDA and CDR2 is SQIVND (reference sequence). CDR3 bases: TGTGCCAGTAGTATTGGATCCTTATGGTATGGCTACACCTTC. Translating gives CASSIGSLWYGYTF.

The rearrangement links TRBV7-2 to TRBJ1-4; no reliable D call. V lost 5 bases to trimming and J lost 4 bases, with 14 bases between them. Germline CDR1 reads SGHTA; CDR2 reads FQGNSA. This CDR3 contains 15 residues. The CDR3 loop reads CASSPRTGFNEKLFF. CDR3 coding DNA: TGTGCCAGCAGCCCTAGAACCGGGTTTAATGAAAAACTGTTTTTT.

A few counts support this clone. V and J are TRBV27 and TRBJ2-6; TRBD1 matches at 7 bases. Germline values: CDR1 MNHEY, CDR2 SMNVEV (reference sequence). Trimming at V came to 5 bases and at J to 5 bases, leaving 6 bases not matched to a gene. This CDR3 region has 15 residues. CDR3 loop: CASSPEGAWANVLTF. The CDR3 DNA is TGTGCCAGCAGTCCTGAGGGGGCCTGGGCCAACGTCCTGACTTTC.

The rearrangement links TRBV10-3 to TRBJ2-3; D ambiguous. The germline V and J ends were trimmed by 5 bases and 6 bases, with 9 bases remaining between them. The CDR3 covers 12 residues. Germline lookup yields CDR1 ENHRY and CDR2 SYGVKD. CDR3 nucleotides: TGTGCCATCAGTCAACTTAGGGATACGCAGTATTTT. This sequence encodes CAISQLRDTQYF.

The rearrangement uses TRBV29-1 and TRBJ1-1; the D gene is possibly TRBD1 (5 bases). This CDR3 is 13 amino acids long. Germline CDR1 SQVTM, CDR2 ANQGSEA. With 3 bases removed from V and 8 bases from J, the gap between germline ends came to 16 bases. DNA for the CDR3: TGCAGCGTTGACGGGACTCGGTTGGGGGAAGCTTTCTTT. Amino acid sequence: CSVDGTRLGEAFF.

The chain links TRBV5-1 to TRBJ2-2, with D perhaps TRBD2 (7 bases). V lost 0 bases and J 3 bases, leaving 12 bases between the germline ends. In germline, CDR1 is SGHRS, CDR2 YFSETQ. The CDR3 is made up of 16 amino acids. The CDR3 DNA follows: TGCGCCAGCAGCTTGGCCGGCGGGGGCGACACCGGGGAGCTGTTTTTT. Translated, it gives CASSLAGGGDTGELFF.

CDR3 residues: CASSLEGGGYYEQYF. CDR3 DNA: TGTGCCAGCAGCTTAGAAGGGGGCGGGTACTACGAGCAGTACTTC. This rearrangement joins TRBV7-3 to TRBJ2-7, with 7 bases fitting TRBD1. V lost 2 bases and J lost 3; bases outside the gene matches: 7. Looked up from germline, CDR1 is SGHTA and CDR2 is FQGTGA. The CDR3 runs to 15 residues.

The rearrangement joins TRBV27 to TRBJ2-5; TRBD2 is a possible D gene (6 bases). The V and J ends lost 0 bases and 4 bases respectively, with 15 bases between them. CDR3 length: 16 amino acids. The germline CDR1 and CDR2 sequences are MNHEY and SMNVEV (reference sequence). The CDR3: CASSLSMAGTGETQYF. CDR3 DNA sequence: TGTGCCAGCAGTTTATCGATGGCGGGAACAGGAGAGACCCAGTACTTC.

The chain recombines TRBV4-1 with TRBJ1-1; D may be TRBD1 (6 bases). The CDR3 has 14 residues. The ends were cut back, 6 bases at V and 2 bases at J, with 13 bases in the middle. CDR1 and CDR2 from the germline V gene are MGHRA and YSYEKL. The CDR3 DNA follows: TGCGCCAGCAGTCCCCGGGACACAAACACTGAAGCTTTCTTT. This encodes CASSPRDTNTEAFF.

The chain combines TRBV11-3 with TRBJ1-3; D unclear. This CDR3 has 13 amino acids. V lost 5 bases, J lost 5 bases, and 10 bases lay in between. The germline V gene encodes CDR1 SGHNT and CDR2 YENEEA. The CDR3 loop is CASSPPGRNTIYF. CDR3 nucleotides: TGTGCCAGCAGCCCCCCAGGCCGAAACACCATATATTTT.

This clone was seen many times. J is TRBJ2-2 and V is TRBV7-3; weak D call: TRBD1 (5 bases). From germline, CDR1 is SGHTA and CDR2 FQGTGA. Trimming took 1 base from V and 7 from J, leaving 13 bases between them. This CDR3 spans 15 amino acids. CDR3 DNA: TGTGCCAGCAGCTTAAGGCCAGGGTTTGGCGGGGAGCTGTTTTTT. Its translation is CASSLRPGFGGELFF.

The chain has TRBV5-1 and TRBJ1-2; 7 bases align to TRBD1. The CDR3 sequence is 15 residues long. Per germline, CDR1 SGHRS and CDR2 YFSETQ. Trimming cost V 4 bases and J 4 bases; bases outside gene matches: 10. DNA of the CDR3: TGCGCCAGCAGCAGTACTGGGACAGCTTTCTATGGCTACACCTTC. It codes for CASSSTGTAFYGYTF.

The gene calls are TRBV18 and TRBJ2-4; TRBD1 matches 9 bases. In germline, CDR1 is KGHSH, CDR2 LQKENI. V lost 4 bases, J lost 3 bases, and 4 bases stayed unmatched. The CDR3 has 15 residues. This CDR3 is CASSLQGQGKNIQYF. Written as DNA, the CDR3 is TGTGCCAGCTCACTGCAGGGACAGGGCAAAAACATTCAGTACTTC.

This clone showed up just a few times. The chain employs TRBV5-4 and TRBJ2-7, with D tentatively TRBD2 (5 bases). CDR3 size: 14 residues. Trimming cost V 5 bases and J 7 bases, with 19 bases left between them. Germline V lookup: CDR1 SGHNT, CDR2 YYREEE (reference sequence). In nucleotides, the CDR3 is TGTGCCAGCAGGTCGGACGGACCCTCGGGGGAGCAGTACTTC. Its protein product is CASRSDGPSGEQYF.

This chain links TRBV19 with TRBJ2-7, with D possibly TRBD1 on 5 matching bases. V was pared by 2 bases and J by 1 base, with 6 bases between. This CDR3 spans 13 amino acids. Germline loops: CDR1 LNHDA, CDR2 SQIVND (reference sequence). CDR3 residues: CASSIQGSYEQYF. The CDR3 DNA follows: TGTGCCAGTAGTATACAGGGTTCCTACGAGCAGTACTTC.

This clone appeared a few times. The gene calls are TRBV6-9 and TRBJ2-7; D is possibly TRBD1 or TRBD2 (5 bases each). CDR1 and CDR2 (germline): MNHGY, SVAAGI. This CDR3 comprises 16 residues. V was cut by 7 bases and J by 3 bases, with 22 bases left in between. As DNA, the CDR3 is TGTGCCAGCACCACTACACCGGGGCAGGGATACTACGAGCAGTACTTC. It specifies CASTTTPGQGYYEQYF.

This clone was detected ten times or more. The J gene is TRBJ2-1, the V gene TRBV7-6, with 9 bases fitting TRBD2. The germline CDR1 and CDR2 sequences are SGHVS and FNYEAQ. Losses at the gene ends were 4 bases for V and 1 base for J; bases not matched to a gene: 8. This CDR3 spans 17 amino acids. The CDR3 DNA reads TGTGCCAGCAGCTCCAGAATAGCGGGGGTATCCTACAATGAGCAGTTCTTC. Protein sequence: CASSSRIAGVSYNEQFF.

Regarding this clone: Only one base separates this from a far larger clonotype, so it likely reflects a read error. The rearrangement joins TRBV5-4 to TRBJ2-2; no firm D call. The CDR3 spans 15 residues. Germline lookup yields CDR1 SGHNT and CDR2 YYREEE (reference sequence). V was pared by 2 bases and J by 3 bases, with 11 bases between. CDR3 sequence: CASSFDWRHTGELFF. Here the CDR3 DNA reads TGTGCCAGCAGCTTCGATTGGCGGCACACCGGGGAGCTGTTTTTT.

In this sample, this clone turned up a few times. The chain uses TRBV6-5 and TRBJ1-2; D call uncertain. Per the germline V gene, CDR1 is MNHEY and CDR2 is SVGAGI. There are 15 residues in the CDR3. The V end lost 5 bases, the J end lost 5 bases, and 18 bases lay between the germline ends. The CDR3 loop reads CASSRGLGGGYGYTF. The DNA for the CDR3 is TGTGCCAGCAGTAGAGGACTGGGTGGTGGGTATGGCTACACCTTC.

The chain is built from TRBV5-6 and TRBJ1-3, with 7 bases fitting TRBD1. The CDR3 runs 18 residues. With 1 base clipped from V and 0 bases from J, the junction kept 10 bases outside the gene matches. Germline-derived CDR1 and CDR2 are SGHDT and YYEEEE. Here the CDR3 reads CASSLSIGQDFSGNTIYF. The CDR3 nucleotides read TGTGCCAGCAGCTTGTCAATAGGACAGGATTTCTCTGGAAACACCATATATTTT.

This clone was counted many times. V usage is TRBV19 and J usage is TRBJ2-1, with D possibly TRBD2 on 6 matching bases. The CDR3 totals 16 residues. V lost 6 bases to trimming and J lost 0 bases, with 15 bases between them. Germline V gene lookup returns CDR1 LNHDA and CDR2 SQIVND (reference sequence). The CDR3 bases are TGTGCCAGTAGAAGGGACTCCTCGGCCTCCTACAATGAGCAGTTCTTC. It translates to CASRRDSSASYNEQFF.

This clone occurred once. The chain carries TRBV27 and TRBJ2-3; D is ambiguous. The CDR3 extends over 13 amino acids. The germline CDR1 and CDR2 sequences are MNHEY and SMNVEV (reference sequence). Trimming removed 4 bases from V and 2 bases from J, with 7 bases in between. This CDR3 reads CASSSQLTDTQYF. In nucleotides, the CDR3 is TGTGCCAGCAGTTCGCAACTCACAGATACGCAGTATTTT.

This clone was counted once. This sequence joins TRBV10-1 and TRBJ2-3; weak D call: TRBD2 (6 bases). The V gene lost 3 bases and the J gene lost 2 bases, with 15 bases spanning the gap. Germline V gives CDR1 WNHNN, CDR2 SYGVQD (reference sequence). CDR3 length: 16 residues. In DNA form, the CDR3 reads TGCGCCAGCAGTGATTCCAGGGCGGGGACCACAGATACGCAGTATTTT. This codes for CASSDSRAGTTDTQYF.

This chain links TRBV4-1 with TRBJ1-4; D unclear. Trimming stripped 2 bases from V and 0 bases from J, with 10 bases between. The CDR3 has 16 amino acids. CDR1 is MGHRA and CDR2 is YSYEKL in the germline V gene. The CDR3 nucleotides are TGCGCCAGCAGCCAACAATCCGGGGCAACTAATGAAAAACTGTTTTTT. It is translated as CASSQQSGATNEKLFF.

The CDR3 DNA reads as TGTGCCAGCTCACCAGCCTCCTACAATGAGCAGTTCTTC. Residues: CASSPASYNEQFF. J is TRBJ2-1 and V is TRBV18; no firm D call. V was cut by 2 bases and J by 0 bases, with 2 bases left in between. The germline gives CDR1 KGHSH, CDR2 LQKENI. The CDR3 sequence is 13 residues long. Looking up the rest from reference TRBV18 and TRBJ2-1 gives the full variable domain: NAGVMQNPRHLVRRRGQEARLRCSPMKGHSHVYWYRQLPEEGLKFMVYLQKENIIDESGMPKERFSAEFPKEGPSILRIQQVVRGDSAAYFCASSPASYNEQFFGPGTRLTVL.

This clone was observed a single time. This chain joins TRBV5-6 and TRBJ1-4; D may be TRBD1 (6 bases). V was pared by 4 bases and J by 0 bases, with 19 bases between. The CDR3 length is 18 residues. The germline CDR1 and CDR2 sequences are SGHDT and YYEEEE. CDR3 sequence (DNA): TGTGCCAGCAGCGATGTCAAAAGGGGGGCTACAACTAATGAAAAACTGTTTTTT. Encoded protein: CASSDVKRGATTNEKLFF.

The chain joins TRBV6-5 to TRBJ2-7; 8 bases match TRBD1. V lost 8 bases, J lost 6 bases, and 6 bases stayed unmatched. The germline V gene encodes CDR1 MNHEY and CDR2 SVGAGI. The CDR3 runs 12 residues. The CDR3, as DNA: TGTGCCAGCTTCCAGGGGGCTGCCGAGCAGTACTTC. Its protein product is CASFQGAAEQYF.

With respect to this clone: A much larger clone lies a single base off, so this may be a read error. This sample includes further DNA sequences coding for the same CDR3. The J gene is TRBJ1-1, the V gene TRBV5-1; D not resolved. Germline assignment: CDR1 SGHRS and CDR2 YFSETQ. V lost 1 base and J 2 bases, leaving 0 bases between the germline ends. The CDR3 runs 11 residues. CDR3 region: CASSLNTEAFF. The CDR3 DNA follows: TGCGCCAGCAGCTTGAACACTGAAGCTTTCTTT. Drawing the rest from reference TRBV5-1 and TRBJ1-1, the complete variable domain is KAGVTQTPRYLIKTRGQQVTLSCSPISGHRSVSWYQQTPGQGLQFLFEYFSETQRNKGNFPGRFSGRQFSNSRSEMNVSTLELGDSALYLCASSLNTEAFFGQGTRLTVV.

V is TRBV9 and J is TRBJ2-7; 7 bases fit TRBD2. The CDR3 sequence is 14 residues long. From germline, CDR1 is SGDLS and CDR2 YYNGEE. J was trimmed by 3 bases and V by 3 bases; bases with no gene match: 6. Here the CDR3 DNA reads TGTGCCAGCAGCGCGAGCGGGACTGACTACGAGCAGTACTTC. Protein: CASSASGTDYEQYF.

This clone was recorded once. The J gene is TRBJ1-5, the V gene TRBV6-6; tentative D call: TRBD1 (5 bases). From germline, CDR1 is MNHNY and CDR2 SVGAGI (reference sequence). The CDR3 covers 13 residues. V dropped 6 bases and J dropped 7 bases, with 13 bases sitting between them. The CDR3 region is CASSWDAGQPQHF. The CDR3 DNA is TGTGCCAGCAGCTGGGACGCGGGACAGCCCCAGCATTTT.